The 32 T cell receptor beta chains below were found in one sample sequenced in a study of T cell repertoires in cytomegalovirus infection. These receptors lack a known antigen. One entry per CDR3 protein results from TCRdb running MiXCR on the reads. The data show 900,000 to 950,000 distinct CDR3 sequences, with around 32% seen just once and around an eighth held by the top ten. This sample comprised cultured CD8+ T cells from PBMCs, obtained from culture after CMV antigen stimulation. All receptors derive from a human donor in good health (CMV status not recorded). Some clones in this sample may be carry-over from other donors' samples.

The chain is built from TRBV6-6 and TRBJ1-1; tentative D call: TRBD1 (5 bases). CDR1 and CDR2 from the germline V gene are MNHNY and SVGAGI (reference sequence). This CDR3 region has 15 residues. Between the trimmed V and J ends, which lost 6 bases and 2 bases, there was a span of 16 bases. CDR3 sequence (DNA): TGTGCCAGCAGCTCCTTACGGGGGGAAAACACTGAAGCTTTCTTT. Its translation: CASSSLRGENTEAFF.

The table lists this clonotype with many counts. The chain carries TRBV7-2 and TRBJ2-1; 7 bases match TRBD1. CDR1 is SGHTA and CDR2 is FQGNSA in the germline V gene. With V trimmed by 3 bases and J by 4 bases, 6 bases remained unmatched. The CDR3 sequence is 15 residues long. The DNA for the CDR3 is TGTGCCAGCAGCTTTACAGGGGCGCCTTACAATGAGCAGTTCTTC. It translates to CASSFTGAPYNEQFF.

The V gene is TRBV10-3, the J gene TRBJ2-7, with TRBD1 matching 7 bases. Trimming at V came to 3 bases and at J to 0 bases, leaving 8 bases not matched to a gene. Germline V gene sequence: CDR1 ENHRY, CDR2 SYGVKD. This CDR3 has 16 residues. The CDR3 region has the DNA TGTGCCATCAGTGACCCCGGGACAGTCAACTCCTACGAGCAGTACGTC. It codes for CAISDPGTVNSYEQYV.

This clonotype showed up just a few times. The chain couples TRBV5-8 to TRBJ2-2; 9 bases match TRBD1. CDR3 length: 16 amino acids. The ends lost 2 bases at V and 4 bases at J; junction bases unmatched: 6. The germline CDR1 and CDR2 sequences are SGHTS and YDEGEE. The CDR3 reads CASSFRQGVLTGELFF. The CDR3, as DNA: TGTGCCAGCAGCTTTCGACAGGGGGTTCTCACCGGGGAGCTGTTTTTT. Filled out from reference TRBV5-8 and TRBJ2-2, the complete variable domain reads EAGVTQSPTHLIKTRGQQATLRCSPISGHTSVYWYQQALGLGLQFLLWYDEGEERNRGNFPPRFSGRQFPNYSSELNVNALELEDSALYLCASSFRQGVLTGELFFGEGSRLTVL.

This clonotype was counted a few times. This sequence joins TRBV11-2 and TRBJ1-1; 8 bases line up with TRBD1. J gave up 10 bases and V 1 base, and 5 bases lay outside the gene matches. In germline, CDR1 is SGHAT, CDR2 FQNNGV. The CDR3 totals 13 residues. Here the CDR3 reads CASSLGQDRVAFF. In DNA, the CDR3 is TGTGCCAGCAGCTTAGGGCAGGACAGGGTAGCTTTCTTT.

The chain employs TRBV27 and TRBJ1-1; 7 positions match TRBD1. The germline gives CDR1 MNHEY, CDR2 SMNVEV (reference sequence). The CDR3 has 14 amino acids. V shed 4 bases and J 5 bases; nucleotides not matched to a gene: 7. Here the CDR3 reads CASSYRQGWTEAFF. The CDR3 coding sequence is TGTGCCAGCAGTTACAGACAGGGTTGGACTGAAGCTTTCTTT.

This chain connects TRBV29-1 to TRBJ2-1, with D maybe TRBD1 (5 bases). Trimming shortened V by 3 bases and J by 0 bases, and 15 bases separated the two germline ends. CDR1 SQVTM and CDR2 ANQGSEA come from the germline V gene. The CDR3 contains 16 residues. For the CDR3, the DNA is TGCAGCGTTGACGATCTGTACAGGAGCTCCTACAATGAGCAGTTCTTC. Translating it yields CSVDDLYRSSYNEQFF.

V gene TRBV7-3 combines with J gene TRBJ2-5; 12 bases agree with TRBD1. J was trimmed by 5 bases and V by 4 bases; bases with no gene match: 11. The CDR3 is 17 amino acids. CDR1 is SGHTA and CDR2 is FQGTGA in the germline V gene. DNA of the CDR3: TGTGCCAGCAGCTCCTCCGGGACAGGGGGCGCGTGGGAGACCCAGTACTTC. Translating it yields CASSSSGTGGAWETQYF.

A few counts support this clonotype. This rearrangement joins TRBV20-1 to TRBJ1-5, with D maybe TRBD1 (6 bases). V shed 5 bases and J shed 0 bases, with 11 bases lying between them. The CDR3 covers 14 residues. Germline assignment: CDR1 DFQATT and CDR2 SNEGSKA (reference sequence). In DNA form, the CDR3 reads TGCAGTGCTCGGGACACCTATAGCAATCAGCCCCAGCATTTT. Residues: CSARDTYSNQPQHF.

This clonotype was observed many times. The chain is built from TRBV7-8 and TRBJ1-1, with 8 bases matching TRBD1. V lost 2 bases to trimming and J lost 1 base; unmatched junction nucleotides: 6. The germline CDR1 and CDR2 sequences are SGHVS and FQNEAQ. This CDR3 contains 16 residues. CDR3 region: CASSLRTGGTNTEAFF. As DNA, the CDR3 is TGTGCCAGCAGCTTAAGAACAGGGGGTACGAACACTGAAGCTTTCTTT.

The sample holds many counts of this clonotype. This chain connects TRBV19 to TRBJ1-1, with D unresolved. Germline loops: CDR1 LNHDA, CDR2 SQIVND (reference sequence). V dropped 9 bases and J dropped 1 base, with 12 bases sitting between them. This CDR3 region has 13 residues. In nucleotides, the CDR3 is TGTGCCAGCAGCATCGTTCCGAACACTGAAGCTTTCTTT. It yields the protein CASSIVPNTEAFF.

This sequence joins TRBV20-1 and TRBJ1-4; D perhaps matches TRBD1 (5 bases). Trimming removed 6 bases at V and 4 bases at J, with 24 bases between. CDR3 length: 17 residues. Germline lookup yields CDR1 DFQATT and CDR2 SNEGSKA (reference sequence). The CDR3 nucleotides are TGCAGTGCCCACCCGGCTCGGGGGTCGGGGCGTAATGAAAAACTGTTTTTT. Residues: CSAHPARGSGRNEKLFF.

This chain uses TRBV10-3 with TRBJ2-1; 9 bases are a match to TRBD2. CDR1 and CDR2 from the germline V gene are ENHRY and SYGVKD. Unmatched junction bases numbered 15, after V lost 0 bases and J lost 9 bases. The CDR3 sequence is 18 residues long. CDR3 region: CAISESLLPSGGKGEQFF. The CDR3 coding sequence is TGTGCCATCAGTGAGTCGTTACTACCGAGCGGGGGGAAGGGTGAGCAGTTCTTC.

This chain links TRBV7-9 with TRBJ2-2; D remains unclear. Germline lookup yields CDR1 SEHNR and CDR2 FQNEAQ (reference sequence). This CDR3 has 14 residues. The V end was cut by 5 bases, the J end by 9 bases, with 16 bases between. In DNA form, the CDR3 reads TGTGCCAGCAGCCCCCCCCTTATCGACCGGGAGCTGTTTTTT. This encodes CASSPPLIDRELFF.

A few counts support this clonotype. The CDR3 sequence is CASGREKGNSNQPQHF. CDR3 coding DNA: TGTGCCAGCGGGAGGGAAAAGGGGAATAGCAATCAGCCCCAGCATTTT. The chain employs TRBV19 and TRBJ1-5, with D perhaps TRBD1 (5 bases). Trimming cost V 9 bases and J 0 bases, with 18 bases left between them. CDR1 is LNHDA and CDR2 is SQIVND in the germline V gene (reference sequence). CDR3 length: 16 residues. The variable domain in full, with the rest retrieved from reference TRBV19 and TRBJ1-5, is DGGITQSPKYLFRKEGQNVTLSCEQNLNHDAMYWYRQDPGQGLRLIYYSQIVNDFQKGDIAEGYSVSREKKESFPLTVTSAQKNPTAFYLCASGREKGNSNQPQHFGDGTRLSIL.

This sequence joins TRBV6-5 and TRBJ2-5; D might be TRBD1 or TRBD2, each matching 6 bases. The CDR3 extends over 14 amino acids. From germline, CDR1 is MNHEY and CDR2 SVGAGI. Trimming left V 5 bases short and J 5 bases short, with 15 bases between. CDR3 sequence: CASSGDGGRETQYF. The CDR3 DNA sequence: TGTGCCAGCAGTGGCGACGGGGGCCGTGAGACCCAGTACTTC.

This clonotype has at least ten counts. The chain has TRBV6-1 and TRBJ2-2; no clear D. Trimming stripped 5 bases from V and 0 bases from J, with 10 bases between. CDR3 length equals 15 residues. Germline loops: CDR1 MNHNS, CDR2 SASEGT. CDR3: CASSPARTNTGELFF. CDR3 bases: TGTGCCAGCAGTCCCGCCCGGACGAACACCGGGGAGCTGTTTTTT.

V and J are TRBV7-9 and TRBJ1-2, with TRBD1 as a possible D gene (6 bases). V was clipped by 4 bases and J by 8 bases, with 20 bases between them. Germline-derived CDR1 and CDR2 are SEHNR and FQNEAQ (reference sequence). The CDR3 length is 15 residues. The DNA for the CDR3 is TGTGCCAGCAGCTCCCGACAGGCGGACGTTGCGGGCTACACCTTC. Encoded protein: CASSSRQADVAGYTF.

This clonotype was seen a few times. The genes are TRBV29-1 and TRBJ1-2, with D unclear. The V gene's germline CDR1 is SQVTM and CDR2 ANQGSEA. Between the trimmed V and J ends, which lost 7 bases and 5 bases, there was a span of 11 bases. The CDR3 length is 11 residues. For the CDR3, the DNA is TGCAGCGCCGAAGCTCGTTATGGCTACACCTTC. Protein: CSAEARYGYTF.

The genes are TRBV24-1 and TRBJ2-5; D gene uncertain. CDR3 length equals 13 residues. CDR1 KGHDR and CDR2 SFDVKD come from the germline V gene. The ends were cut back, 4 bases at V and 1 base at J, with 6 bases in the middle. The CDR3 coding sequence is TGTGCCACCAGTGACCCTACCCAAGAGACCCAGTACTTC. Protein product: CATSDPTQETQYF.

The V gene is TRBV2, the J gene TRBJ2-1; D could derive from TRBD1 or TRBD2 (6 bases each). With 3 bases removed from V and 4 bases from J, the gap between germline ends came to 10 bases. CDR3 length: 14 amino acids. CDR1 is SNHLY, CDR2 FYNNEI, per germline. CDR3 nucleotide sequence: TGTGCCAGCAGTGACCCGGGGGCATACAATGAGCAGTTCTTC. This gives the protein CASSDPGAYNEQFF. Full variable domain (missing parts from reference TRBV2 and TRBJ2-1): EPEVTQTPSHQVTQMGQEVILRCVPISNHLYFYWYRQILGQKVEFLVSFYNNEISEKSEIFDDQFSVERPDGSNFTLKIRSTKLEDSAMYFCASSDPGAYNEQFFGPGTRLTVL.

The chain recombines TRBV12-3 or TRBV12-4 with TRBJ2-1; TRBD1 is a possible D gene (6 bases). The CDR3 has 13 amino acids. V shed 6 bases and J shed 6 bases, with 12 bases lying between them. CDR3 DNA sequence: TGTGCCAGCAGGGACAGCGCAGGCAATGAGCAGTTCTTC. Protein product: CASRDSAGNEQFF.

This chain links TRBV10-1 with TRBJ1-5; no definite D call. V dropped 3 bases and J dropped 5 bases, with 8 bases sitting between them. The CDR3 spans 13 residues. Germline CDR1 WNHNN, CDR2 SYGVQD (reference sequence). The CDR3 region has the DNA TGCGCCAGCAGTGACCAGCTTTATCAGCCCCAGCATTTT. It is translated as CASSDQLYQPQHF.

There are many counts of this clonotype. This chain links TRBV7-2 with TRBJ1-6; TRBD1 matches 8 bases. Germline V gene sequence: CDR1 SGHTA, CDR2 FQGNSA. This CDR3 region has 17 residues. The V segment lost 4 bases and the J segment 6 bases; nucleotides outside the gene matches: 11. The CDR3 spells CASSSSRTGRGNSPLHF. CDR3 DNA sequence: TGTGCCAGCAGCTCCTCCCGGACAGGGAGGGGTAATTCACCCCTCCACTTT.

With regard to this clonotype: At one boundary the junction diverges from the germline segment, which might be a read error. The chain has TRBV6-2 or TRBV6-3 and TRBJ2-2; perhaps TRBD2 as D (6 bases). There are 17 residues in the CDR3. Germline V gives CDR1 MNHEY, CDR2 SVGEGT. The CDR3 DNA is TGTGCTAGCAGTTTAACCCTAGGGACTTCGAACACCGGGGAGCTGTTTTTT. It specifies CASSLTLGTSNTGELFF.

A few counts support this clonotype. The rearrangement links TRBV6-2 or TRBV6-3 to TRBJ2-7, with TRBD2 identical over 9 bases. V lost 4 bases to trimming and J lost 3 bases; unmatched junction nucleotides: 4. The CDR3 loop spans 14 amino acids. Germline V gene sequence: CDR1 MNHEY, CDR2 SVGEGT. CDR3 sequence reads: CASSWGAGGYEQYV. The CDR3 nucleotides read TGTGCCAGCAGTTGGGGAGCGGGGGGCTACGAGCAGTACGTC.

This clonotype was seen only a few times. The chain is built from TRBV28 and TRBJ1-1; a weak D match, TRBD1 (6 bases). Trimming shortened V by 6 bases and J by 2 bases, and 13 bases separated the two germline ends. CDR1 and CDR2 (germline): MDHEN, SYDVKM. The CDR3 extends over 14 amino acids. CDR3 region: CASSLDRPNTEAFF. The DNA of the CDR3 is TGTGCCAGCAGCTTAGACAGGCCTAACACTGAAGCTTTCTTT. Variable domain in full (rest from reference TRBV28 and TRBJ1-1): DVKVTQSSRYLVKRTGEKVFLECVQDMDHENMFWYRQDPGLGLRLIYFSYDVKMKEKGDIPEGYSVSREKKERFSLILESASTNQTSMYLCASSLDRPNTEAFFGQGTRLTVV.

Only a few counts were recorded for this clonotype. The rearrangement uses TRBV7-9 and TRBJ1-1; D possibly corresponds to TRBD1 (5 bases). The CDR3 sequence is 15 residues long. Trimming pared 4 bases from V and 1 base from J, leaving 13 bases between. Germline-derived CDR1 and CDR2 are SEHNR and FQNEAQ (reference sequence). The CDR3 DNA sequence: TGTGCCAGCAGCTCGGACATGGAGGGGAACACTGAAGCTTTCTTT. This codes for CASSSDMEGNTEAFF.

The rearrangement joins TRBV6-6 to TRBJ2-1; 11 nucleotides line up with TRBD2. Trimming cost V 4 bases and J 0 bases; bases outside gene matches: 14. This CDR3 comprises 20 residues. In germline, CDR1 is MNHNY, CDR2 SVGAGI (reference sequence). The CDR3 DNA sequence: TGTGCCAGCAGTTTACAGGCTAGCGGGGGGCGAACGAGCTCCTACAATGAGCAGTTCTTC. Residues: CASSLQASGGRTSSYNEQFF.

The V call is TRBV5-4, the J call TRBJ1-4; D is uncertain. V was clipped by 5 bases and J by 3 bases, with 14 bases between them. The CDR3 has 15 residues. Per the germline V gene, CDR1 is SGHNT and CDR2 is YYREEE (reference sequence). The CDR3 reads CASSSTAAPNEKLFF. DNA for the CDR3: TGTGCCAGCAGTTCCACAGCGGCCCCTAATGAAAAACTGTTTTTT. The full variable domain, with the rest looked up from reference TRBV5-4 and TRBJ1-4, is ETGVTQSPTHLIKTRGQQVTLRCSSQSGHNTVSWYQQALGQGPQFIFQYYREEENGRGNFPPRFSGLQFPNYSSELNVNALELDDSALYLCASSSTAAPNEKLFFGSGTQLSVL.

This clonotype has at least ten counts. This chain links TRBV19 with TRBJ1-1; the D is unclear. In germline, CDR1 is LNHDA, CDR2 SQIVND (reference sequence). The CDR3 extends over 17 amino acids. The V end lost 4 bases, the J end lost 1 base, and 19 bases lay between the germline ends. The CDR3 DNA sequence: TGTGCCAGTAGTACCGACCAAGAACTTGTAGAGAACACTGAAGCTTTCTTT. Protein product: CASSTDQELVENTEAFF.

This clonotype was seen repeatedly, ten times or more. The chain combines TRBV7-8 with TRBJ2-1, with TRBD2 matching over 7 bases. CDR1 SGHVS and CDR2 FQNEAQ come from the germline V gene. Trimming at V came to 4 bases and at J to 4 bases, leaving 7 bases not matched to a gene. This CDR3 has 15 amino acids. This chain's CDR3 is CASSYGLERYNEQFF. The CDR3 nucleotides read TGTGCCAGCAGCTACGGACTAGAAAGGTACAATGAGCAGTTCTTC.